The clone carrying this T cell receptor (beta chain) was seen at least ten times. Its antigen is as yet unknown. This entry is derived from a study of neurological immune-mediated disorders. Regarding the study as a whole: It was HTLV-1-associated myelopathy that showed the most TCR clonal expansion, while multiple sclerosis showed the least, falling below healthy controls. None of the CDR3 amino acid sequences found in expanded clones was shared across subjects. This suggests that the TCR-beta repertoires were private in all groups.

The authors produced cDNA by 5'RACE using 10-nucleotide random UMIs. From 15-18 subjects, each sequencing run yielded over 190 million TCR-beta sequences. MiXCR, applied by TCRdb to the 5' RACE reads, yields one record per CDR3 protein. The sample has more than 15,000 distinct CDR3 sequences, roughly 15% seen once; the top ten hold 7.8%. The V end lost 7 bases, the J end lost 2 bases, and 8 bases lay between the germline ends. Germline loops: CDR1 MDHEN, CDR2 SYDVKM. The CDR3 consists of 12 residues. The sequenced sample was CD4+ T cells from blood. The chain joins TRBV28 to TRBJ1-2; D call uncertain. This receptor was obtained from a woman aged 60 to 75 with HTLV-1-associated myelopathy (HAM/TSP). The CDR3 DNA reads TGTGCCAGCACGGAAGGGAACTATGGCTACACCTTC. It encodes CASTEGNYGYTF.